The TCR beta chain under discussion was sequenced for a study of cytomegalovirus exposure and HLA in healthy donors. Study findings and constraints: There were 164 TCR beta chains listed as cytomegalovirus-associated. Researchers reported in a later analysis that common viral pathogens appeared linked to several top clusters.

CDR1 and CDR2 from the germline V gene are MNHEY and SVGAGI. Trimming at V came to 5 bases and at J to 4 bases, leaving 5 bases not matched to a gene. This CDR3 spans 15 amino acids. It was with 60 Vbeta and 13 Jbeta primers that the PCR ran. Method: immunoSEQ multiplex PCR; TCRdb's copy keeps in-frame clones and lacks some. The sample holds 110,000 to 150,000 clones, roughly four fifths seen once. A word on this clone: The antigen remains undetermined.

The rearrangement joins TRBV6-5 to TRBJ1-2; 12 bases match TRBD1. The origin of this receptor is a man in his thirties or forties in good health and CMV-seronegative. The specimen was PBMCs. The CDR3 DNA is TGTGCCAGCAGTGCCGGGACAGGGGGCGGCTATGGCTACACCTTC. Its translation: CASSAGTGGGYGYTF.